The 19 T cell receptor beta chains listed next were all sequenced from one sample in a study of T cell responses to AZD1222 COVID-19 vaccine. TCRdb keeps only in-frame clones here, not all; method: immunoSEQ multiplex PCR. Here the sample spans roughly 99,000 clones, roughly nine tenths being singletons. The material was peripheral blood, obtained 28 days after the second AZD1222 dose. The source is an adult who received the AZD1222 COVID-19 vaccine.

V is TRBV19 and J is TRBJ1-3; possibly TRBD1 for D (5 bases). This CDR3 region has 16 residues. V was trimmed by 5 bases and J by 4 bases, leaving 18 bases between them. Germline assignment: CDR1 LNHDA and CDR2 SQIVND (reference sequence). The CDR3 sequence is CASSPAGTSRGNTIYF. CDR3 sequence (DNA): TGTGCCAGTAGTCCAGCAGGGACCTCAAGGGGAAACACCATATATTTT.

This chain links TRBV28 with TRBJ1-5; TRBD1 agrees at 7 bases. Trimming took 2 bases from V and 7 from J; bases not matched to a gene: 11. The CDR3 extends over 16 amino acids. The germline V gene has CDR1 MDHEN and CDR2 SYDVKM. CDR3 residues: CASSLPGGGPIQPQHF. CDR3 sequence (DNA): TGTGCCAGCAGTTTACCAGGAGGGGGCCCAATCCAGCCCCAGCATTTT.

Written as DNA, the CDR3 is TGTGCCAGCAAGTCGAATGGGCCCTACAATGAGCAGTTCTTC. As protein: CASKSNGPYNEQFF. The chain recombines TRBV25-1 with TRBJ2-1; D call uncertain. Per the germline V gene, CDR1 is MGHDK and CDR2 is SYGVNS. V lost 7 bases and J lost 2, with 12 bases in between. The CDR3 loop spans 14 amino acids.

The rearrangement joins TRBV29-1 to TRBJ2-7; 11 bases are shared with TRBD2. This CDR3 spans 16 amino acids. The ends lost 6 bases at V and 4 bases at J; junction bases unmatched: 14. The germline gives CDR1 SQVTM, CDR2 ANQGSEA. The CDR3 loop is CSVLPLLTSGVYEQYF. CDR3 DNA sequence: TGCAGCGTCCTTCCACTCCTGACTAGCGGGGTTTACGAGCAGTACTTC.

This clone was observed once. J is TRBJ1-6 and V is TRBV6-6; no firm D call. The CDR3 is made up of 16 amino acids. V lost 2 bases to trimming and J lost 0 bases, with 8 bases between them. Germline loops: CDR1 MNHNY, CDR2 SVGAGI (reference sequence). CDR3 protein: CASSYAPDSYNSPLHF. The DNA of the CDR3 is TGTGCCAGCAGTTACGCGCCAGACTCCTATAATTCACCCCTCCACTTT.

This clone was seen a few times. For the CDR3, the DNA is TGTGCCTGGGACAGGGGGTATAATTCACCCCTCCACTTT. It encodes CAWDRGYNSPLHF. This chain joins TRBV30 and TRBJ1-6; 9 positions agree with TRBD1. Trimming took 5 bases from V and 4 from J; bases not matched to a gene: 0. Germline assignment: CDR1 GTSNPN and CDR2 SVGIG (reference sequence). CDR3 length: 13 residues.

The gene calls are TRBV7-9 and TRBJ1-2; D remains ambiguous. CDR3 size: 15 residues. CDR1 and CDR2 (germline): SEHNR, FQNEAQ (reference sequence). Deletions cut 5 bases from V and 6 bases from J, with 19 bases between. This CDR3 reads CASSHPTLKVHGYTF. The CDR3 nucleotides read TGTGCCAGCAGCCACCCCACCCTCAAAGTCCATGGCTACACCTTC.

This chain joins TRBV2 and TRBJ1-4; no clear D gene. CDR3 length equals 12 residues. Trimming removed 6 bases from V and 10 bases from J, with 12 bases in between. CDR1 is SNHLY and CDR2 is FYNNEI in the germline V gene. The CDR3 sequence: CASSPAGAKLFF. The CDR3 coding sequence is TGTGCCAGCAGCCCGGCGGGCGCAAAACTGTTTTTT.

V and J are TRBV4-1 and TRBJ2-6; 7 positions agree with TRBD1. With V trimmed by 4 bases and J by 0 bases, 21 bases remained unmatched. The germline V gene has CDR1 MGHRA and CDR2 YSYEKL. The CDR3 consists of 22 residues. CDR3 loop: CASSRIHPLRTGTDSGANVLTF. The CDR3 DNA follows: TGCGCCAGCAGCCGAATACATCCCCTAAGGACCGGGACAGACTCTGGGGCCAACGTCCTGACTTTC.

This clone was found a few times. The chain combines TRBV2 with TRBJ1-2, with a tentative D call TRBD1 (5 bases). Trimming pared 2 bases from V and 1 base from J, leaving 8 bases between. There are 14 residues in the CDR3. The germline V gene encodes CDR1 SNHLY and CDR2 FYNNEI. The CDR3 protein is CASSEWQGNYGYTF. CDR3 nucleotides: TGTGCCAGCAGTGAATGGCAGGGTAACTATGGCTACACCTTC.

The chain joins TRBV5-6 to TRBJ2-5; no definite D call. The V end lost 4 bases, the J end lost 5 bases, and 9 bases lay between the germline ends. Germline CDR1 SGHDT, CDR2 YYEEEE. CDR3 size: 12 residues. This CDR3 is CASSPRRETQYF. CDR3 bases: TGTGCCAGCAGCCCCCGGCGGGAGACCCAGTACTTC.

The chain links TRBV9 to TRBJ2-2, with D possibly matching TRBD2 (6 bases). In germline, CDR1 is SGDLS, CDR2 YYNGEE. Trimming left V 0 bases short and J 0 bases short, with 9 bases between. The CDR3 length is 16 residues. Here the CDR3 DNA reads TGTGCCAGCAGCGTAGTATCGGGGGCGAACACCGGGGAGCTGTTTTTT. This translates into CASSVVSGANTGELFF.

The chain links TRBV19 to TRBJ2-7, with TRBD1 matching over 7 bases. J was trimmed by 3 bases and V by 8 bases; bases with no gene match: 7. Per the germline V gene, CDR1 is LNHDA and CDR2 is SQIVND (reference sequence). This CDR3 spans 13 amino acids. Here the CDR3 DNA reads TGTGCCAGTGGCCGGGACAGCCACTACGAGCAGTACTTC. It codes for CASGRDSHYEQYF. The variable domain in full, with the rest retrieved from reference TRBV19 and TRBJ2-7, is DGGITQSPKYLFRKEGQNVTLSCEQNLNHDAMYWYRQDPGQGLRLIYYSQIVNDFQKGDIAEGYSVSREKKESFPLTVTSAQKNPTAFYLCASGRDSHYEQYFGPGTRLTVT.

J is TRBJ2-3 and V is TRBV7-2; a weak D match, TRBD2 (7 bases). This CDR3 region has 14 residues. The V gene's germline CDR1 is SGHTA and CDR2 FQGNSA. V was shortened by 3 bases and J by 4 bases, with 11 bases between the two germline ends. The CDR3, as DNA: TGTGCCAGCAGCTTGGGGGGGCGCGCAGATACGCAGTATTTT. This sequence encodes CASSLGGRADTQYF.

The V gene is TRBV6-2 or TRBV6-3, the J gene TRBJ2-3, with unresolved D. CDR3 length: 13 residues. In germline, CDR1 is MNHEY, CDR2 SVGEGT. The ends were cut back, 2 bases at V and 4 bases at J, with 7 bases in the middle. Here the CDR3 reads CASSYVSADTQYF. Here the CDR3 DNA reads TGTGCCAGCAGTTACGTGAGTGCAGATACGCAGTATTTT.

The chain uses TRBV7-2 and TRBJ2-7; perhaps D is TRBD1 or TRBD2 (5 bases each). Deletions cut 2 bases from V and 7 bases from J, with 15 bases between. Germline assignment: CDR1 SGHTA and CDR2 FQGNSA. This CDR3 comprises 14 residues. This CDR3 reads CASSLRQGAVEQYF. The CDR3 DNA reads as TGTGCCAGCAGCTTAAGGCAGGGAGCGGTTGAGCAGTACTTC.

This clone appeared once. The chain couples TRBV19 to TRBJ2-3; 16 bases fit TRBD2. The CDR3 is made up of 18 amino acids. Per germline, CDR1 LNHDA and CDR2 SQIVND (reference sequence). V gave up 1 base and J gave up 6 bases; unmatched junction bases: 7. The CDR3 sequence: CASSIGPGLAGGPDTQYF. The CDR3 bases are TGTGCCAGTAGTATAGGACCGGGACTAGCGGGGGGGCCGGATACGCAGTATTTT.

DNA of the CDR3: TGTGCCAGCAGACAGGGACAGGCCGACTACAATGAGCAGTTCTTC. This codes for CASRQGQADYNEQFF. This chain joins TRBV6-5 and TRBJ2-1; 8 bases are shared with TRBD1. This CDR3 has 15 amino acids. Germline V gene sequence: CDR1 MNHEY, CDR2 SVGAGI. The junction had 7 bases not matched to a gene; V was cut back by 6 bases and J by 3 bases.

The V call is TRBV6-5, the J call TRBJ1-4; a weak D match, TRBD1 (5 bases). Per germline, CDR1 MNHEY and CDR2 SVGAGI. The CDR3 is 15 amino acids. Between the trimmed V and J ends, which lost 7 bases and 8 bases, there was a span of 20 bases. CDR3 nucleotide sequence: TGTGCCAGCACTCCTACCAGGCAGGGTGGCGAAAAACTGTTTTTT. It yields the protein CASTPTRQGGEKLFF.